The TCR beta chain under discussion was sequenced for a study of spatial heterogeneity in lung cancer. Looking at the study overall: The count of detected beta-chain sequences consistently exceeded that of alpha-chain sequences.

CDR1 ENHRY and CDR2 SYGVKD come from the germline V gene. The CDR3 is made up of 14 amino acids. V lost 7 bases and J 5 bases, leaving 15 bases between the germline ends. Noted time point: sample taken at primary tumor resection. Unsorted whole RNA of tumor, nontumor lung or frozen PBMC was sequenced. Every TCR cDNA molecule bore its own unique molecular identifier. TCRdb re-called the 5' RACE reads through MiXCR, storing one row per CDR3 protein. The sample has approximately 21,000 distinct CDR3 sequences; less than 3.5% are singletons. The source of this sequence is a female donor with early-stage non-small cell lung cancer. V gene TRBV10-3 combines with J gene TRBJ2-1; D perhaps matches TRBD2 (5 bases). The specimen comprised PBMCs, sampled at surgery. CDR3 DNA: TGTGCCATCATGAATTCTAGCCACAACAATGAGCAGTTCTTC. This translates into CAIMNSSHNNEQFF.